This record covers a single T cell receptor beta chain. Antigen unknown. Separate from the roughly 700-subject first cohort was the roughly 120-subject validation cohort, to which the donors belonged. Looked up from germline, CDR1 is MNHNS and CDR2 is SASEGT. The CDR3 totals 14 residues. After removal of 6 bases from V and 7 bases from J, the junction contained 8 bases not matched to a gene. Only in-frame clones appear in the TCRdb table, and some are missing; sequencing was by immunoSEQ multiplex PCR. The table has 150,000 or so clones, around 86% seen once. These data originate in a study of cytomegalovirus exposure and HLA in healthy donors. The study's findings and limits: Cytomegalovirus status was reportedly diagnosed by the classifier with high specificity and sensitivity.

The chain has TRBV6-1 and TRBJ2-5, with 10 positions matching TRBD2. Sequenced input: PBMCs. The receptor's source is a man aged 18 to 35 in good health and CMV-seropositive. DNA for the CDR3: TGTGCCAGCAGAAATCTAGCGGGGGTGGTGACCCAGTACTTC. As protein: CASRNLAGVVTQYF.